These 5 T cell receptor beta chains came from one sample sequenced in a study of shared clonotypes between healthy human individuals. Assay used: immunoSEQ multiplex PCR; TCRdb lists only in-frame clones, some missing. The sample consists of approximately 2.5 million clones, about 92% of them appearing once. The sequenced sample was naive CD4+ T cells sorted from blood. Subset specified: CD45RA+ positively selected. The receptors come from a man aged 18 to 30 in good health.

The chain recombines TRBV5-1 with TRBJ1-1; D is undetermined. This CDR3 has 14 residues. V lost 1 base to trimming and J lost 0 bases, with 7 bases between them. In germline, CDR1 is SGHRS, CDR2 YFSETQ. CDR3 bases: TGCGCCAGCAGCTTGAGTGAGATGAACACTGAAGCTTTCTTT. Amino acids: CASSLSEMNTEAFF.

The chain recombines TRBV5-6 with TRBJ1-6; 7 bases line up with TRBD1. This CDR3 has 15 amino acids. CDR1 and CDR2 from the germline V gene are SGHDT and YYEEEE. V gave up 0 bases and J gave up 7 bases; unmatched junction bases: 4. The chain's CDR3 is CASSLGDRVNSPLHF. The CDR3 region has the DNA TGTGCCAGCAGCTTGGGAGACAGGGTAAATTCACCCCTCCACTTT.

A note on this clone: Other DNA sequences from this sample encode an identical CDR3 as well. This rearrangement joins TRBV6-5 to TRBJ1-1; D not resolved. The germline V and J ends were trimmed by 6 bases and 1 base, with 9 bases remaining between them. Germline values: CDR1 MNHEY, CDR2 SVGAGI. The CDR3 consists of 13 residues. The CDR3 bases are TGTGCCAGCAGAAGATCGAAGAACACTGAAGCTTTCTTT. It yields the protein CASRRSKNTEAFF.

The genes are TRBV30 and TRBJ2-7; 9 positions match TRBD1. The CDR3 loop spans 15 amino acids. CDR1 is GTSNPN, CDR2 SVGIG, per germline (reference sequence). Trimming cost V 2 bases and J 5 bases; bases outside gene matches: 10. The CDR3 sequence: CAWSIMTGGWDEQYF. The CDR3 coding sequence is TGTGCCTGGAGTATCATGACAGGGGGATGGGACGAGCAGTACTTC.

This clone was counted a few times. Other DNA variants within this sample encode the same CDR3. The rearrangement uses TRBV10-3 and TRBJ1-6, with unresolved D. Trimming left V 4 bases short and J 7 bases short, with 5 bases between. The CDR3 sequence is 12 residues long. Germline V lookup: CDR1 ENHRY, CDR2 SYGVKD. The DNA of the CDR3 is TGTGCCATCAGTGGGGTGAATTCACCCCTCCACTTT. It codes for CAISGVNSPLHF.